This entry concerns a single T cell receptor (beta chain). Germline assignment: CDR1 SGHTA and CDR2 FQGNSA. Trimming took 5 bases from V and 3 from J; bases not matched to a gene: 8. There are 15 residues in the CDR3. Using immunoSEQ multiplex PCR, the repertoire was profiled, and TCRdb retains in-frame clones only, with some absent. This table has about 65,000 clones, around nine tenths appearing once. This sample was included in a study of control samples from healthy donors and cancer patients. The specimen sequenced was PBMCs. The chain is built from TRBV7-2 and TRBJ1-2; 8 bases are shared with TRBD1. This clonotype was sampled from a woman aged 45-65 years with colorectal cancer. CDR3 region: CASSPTGDEYYGYTF. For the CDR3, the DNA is TGTGCCAGCAGCCCGACAGGGGACGAATACTATGGCTACACCTTC. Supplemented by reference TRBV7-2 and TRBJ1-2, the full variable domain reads GAGVSQSPSNKVTEKGKDVELRCDPISGHTALYWYRQSLGQGLEFLIYFQGNSAPDKSGLPSDRFSAERTGGSVSTLTIQRTQQEDSAVYLCASSPTGDEYYGYTFGSGTRLTVV.